One and the same sample provided the 17 T cell receptor beta chains below, sequenced in a study of T-cell memory formation after mild COVID-19. TCRdb redid the calling of the 5' RACE reads with MiXCR, one entry per CDR3 protein. Seen here are about 170,000 distinct CDR3 sequences, over 10% observed once, and the top ten hold roughly 3.4%. Sequencing used PBMCs or a T cell subset sorted from them (not recorded which). The receptors here all came from a man younger than 35 who had mild COVID-19 (a few samples of this study predate the infection). Cell type and time point are not known.

This clonotype was seen just once. This rearrangement joins TRBV25-1 to TRBJ1-2; D is undetermined. This CDR3 spans 13 amino acids. V was shortened by 3 bases and J by 0 bases, with 5 bases between the two germline ends. The V gene's germline CDR1 is MGHDK and CDR2 SYGVNS. The CDR3 here is CASSDRANYGYTF. The CDR3 nucleotides are TGTGCCAGCAGTGACCGGGCTAACTATGGCTACACCTTC.

This clonotype was detected only a few times. The V call is TRBV12-3 or TRBV12-4, the J call TRBJ2-1, with TRBD1 as a possible D gene (6 bases). The germline V and J ends were trimmed by 5 bases and 10 bases, with 15 bases remaining between them. This CDR3 region has 13 residues. CDR3 sequence reads: CASSRTQGLEQFF. DNA of the CDR3: TGTGCCAGCAGTCGAACCCAGGGGCTGGAGCAGTTCTTC.

In this sample, this clonotype turned up a few times. V usage is TRBV7-2 and J usage is TRBJ2-7; 11 nucleotides align to TRBD1. The CDR3 runs to 15 residues. Germline V CDR1 and CDR2: SGHTA, FQGNSA. Trimming cost V 5 bases and J 1 base; bases outside gene matches: 4. CDR3 in DNA: TGTGCCAGCAGCATGGACAGGGGGCTTTCCTACGAGCAGTACTTC. Protein: CASSMDRGLSYEQYF.

The gene calls are TRBV9 and TRBJ2-2; tentative D call: TRBD1 (6 bases). The CDR3 has 15 residues. V dropped 2 bases and J dropped 1 base, with 9 bases sitting between them. The germline gives CDR1 SGDLS, CDR2 YYNGEE. Here the CDR3 reads CASSVTGLNTGELFF. DNA for the CDR3: TGTGCCAGCAGCGTTACAGGGTTGAACACCGGGGAGCTGTTTTTT. Based on the CDR3 plus reference TRBV9 and TRBJ2-2, the full variable domain is DSGVTQTPKHLITATGQRVTLRCSPRSGDLSVYWYQQSLDQGLQFLIQYYNGEERAKGNILERFSAQQFPDLHSELNLSSLELGDSALYFCASSVTGLNTGELFFGEGSRLTVL.

This clonotype appeared a few times. The rearrangement uses TRBV18 and TRBJ2-2, with D possibly being TRBD1 (6 bases). Trimming took off 1 base at V and 3 bases at J, with 6 bases between the two ends. This CDR3 has 14 amino acids. In germline, CDR1 is KGHSH, CDR2 LQKENI. CDR3 sequence: CASSPQGDTGELFF. Written as DNA, the CDR3 is TGTGCCAGCTCACCACAGGGGGACACCGGGGAGCTGTTTTTT.

The table lists this clonotype with a few counts. The rearrangement uses TRBV20-1 and TRBJ1-2, with D possibly matching TRBD1 (6 bases). The CDR3 sequence is 11 residues long. Trimming stripped 7 bases from V and 10 bases from J, with 16 bases between. Germline CDR1 reads DFQATT; CDR2 reads SNEGSKA (reference sequence). The CDR3 spells CSGGLIGDYTF. CDR3 DNA: TGCAGTGGGGGGCTTATAGGGGACTACACCTTC.

This clonotype was observed at least ten times. The chain carries TRBV5-1 and TRBJ1-1, with D unclear. In germline, CDR1 is SGHRS, CDR2 YFSETQ. The CDR3 totals 16 residues. Trimming cost V 2 bases and J 4 bases, with 18 bases left between them. The CDR3 sequence: CASSLHLAGIGTEAFF. As DNA, the CDR3 is TGCGCCAGCAGCTTACACCTTGCGGGGATCGGCACTGAAGCTTTCTTT.

This clonotype was counted between two and nine times. The chain combines TRBV20-1 with TRBJ2-2; D ambiguous. Per the germline V gene, CDR1 is DFQATT and CDR2 is SNEGSKA (reference sequence). The CDR3 runs 14 residues. Trimming took off 3 bases at V and 6 bases at J, with 14 bases between the two ends. The CDR3 DNA reads TGCAGTGCTAGTATTTCGGTGTCTCCCGGGGAGCTGTTTTTT. Translating it yields CSASISVSPGELFF.

This clonotype was observed a few times. This rearrangement joins TRBV12-3 or TRBV12-4 to TRBJ2-5, with D unclear. CDR3 length: 12 amino acids. The V end lost 4 bases, the J end lost 7 bases, and 10 bases lay between the germline ends. The CDR3 sequence: CASSSTTGTQYF. As DNA, the CDR3 is TGTGCCAGCAGTTCAACCACTGGGACCCAGTACTTC.

This clonotype has more than one count but fewer than ten. V usage is TRBV7-2 and J usage is TRBJ1-2, with D possibly being TRBD1 (6 bases). The CDR3 covers 12 residues. V was clipped by 3 bases and J by 6 bases, with 8 bases between them. Germline loops: CDR1 SGHTA, CDR2 FQGNSA. The CDR3 nucleotides are TGTGCCAGCAGCTTCTACAGGGATGGCTACACCTTC. Amino acid sequence: CASSFYRDGYTF.

This clonotype was seen a few times. The V call is TRBV20-1, the J call TRBJ2-3; 9 bases agree with TRBD2. Trimming at V came to 0 bases and at J to 4 bases, leaving 5 bases not matched to a gene. The CDR3 loop spans 15 amino acids. The germline gives CDR1 DFQATT, CDR2 SNEGSKA (reference sequence). The CDR3 reads CSARDLRGRADTQYF. The CDR3 bases are TGCAGTGCTAGAGATCTACGCGGGAGGGCAGATACGCAGTATTTT.

This clonotype was counted between two and nine times. This chain links TRBV9 with TRBJ2-2; D call uncertain. The CDR3 runs to 13 residues. Trimming cost V 6 bases and J 2 bases, with 8 bases left between them. Germline loops: CDR1 SGDLS, CDR2 YYNGEE. The DNA for the CDR3 is TGTGCCAGCACATCGCCCAACACCGGGGAGCTGTTTTTT. Translating gives CASTSPNTGELFF.

This clonotype was seen more than once but under ten times. This chain connects TRBV20-1 to TRBJ2-5; D remains unclear. The CDR3 sequence is 10 residues long. Germline V lookup: CDR1 DFQATT, CDR2 SNEGSKA (reference sequence). V shed 3 bases and J shed 1 base, with 0 bases lying between them. The CDR3 region is CSASQETQYF. In nucleotides, the CDR3 is TGCAGTGCTAGCCAAGAGACCCAGTACTTC.

The chain couples TRBV6-5 to TRBJ2-2; tentative D call: TRBD1 (6 bases). CDR3 length: 14 amino acids. V gave up 6 bases and J gave up 6 bases, with 14 bases separating them. Germline V gene lookup returns CDR1 MNHEY and CDR2 SVGAGI. The CDR3 spells CASSPDSAAGELFF. The CDR3 DNA sequence: TGTGCCAGCAGCCCGGACAGTGCCGCCGGGGAGCTGTTTTTT.

The CDR3 region is CASSPGLGEKLFF. As DNA, the CDR3 is TGTGCCAGCAGCCCAGGGTTGGGTGAAAAACTGTTTTTT. The chain combines TRBV6-5 with TRBJ1-4; the D gene is possibly TRBD1 (5 bases). V dropped 6 bases and J dropped 7 bases, with 12 bases sitting between them. This CDR3 is 13 amino acids long. Germline CDR1 and CDR2: MNHEY and SVGAGI.

The genes are TRBV7-9 and TRBJ2-2; the match to TRBD2 covers 9 bases. The germline CDR1 and CDR2 sequences are SEHNR and FQNEAQ (reference sequence). The J segment lost 7 bases and the V segment lost 5 bases, leaving 8 bases of the junction unmatched. There are 15 residues in the CDR3. The CDR3 sequence is CASSPQGLASGELFF. The CDR3 region has the DNA TGTGCCAGCAGCCCACAGGGACTAGCAAGCGGGGAGCTGTTTTTT.

This chain connects TRBV5-1 to TRBJ1-4; D is perhaps TRBD1 (6 bases). Germline CDR1 SGHRS, CDR2 YFSETQ. V gave up 7 bases and J gave up 1 base, with 11 bases separating them. This CDR3 comprises 14 residues. CDR3 residues: CASGRGQTNEKLFF. For the CDR3, the DNA is TGCGCCAGCGGACGGGGACAAACTAATGAAAAACTGTTTTTT.